This TCR beta chain was identified during a study of blood T cell repertoires in COVID-19. Study as a whole: Researchers got acute and convalescent COVID-19 samples from the United States, Italy and Spain. PBMCs, B-cell-depleted T cells, or T cells provided the cDNA or gDNA that made up the material.

In the original analysis: Amplification from reference gene primers served as the basis for estimated nucleated cell counts. The repertoire was sequenced with immunoSEQ multiplex PCR; TCRdb's copy has only in-frame clones and lacks some. Clone size and the V and J calls come from that table; the DNA yielded D and trimming. The sample shows about 160,000 clones, about nine tenths of them seen only once. Material for sequencing was peripheral blood. This clonotype was obtained from a man younger than 35 with acute or convalescent COVID-19.

CDR3 nucleotide sequence: TGTGCCAGCAGCCTCGGGGGTAGAGGCCTCTCTGGGGCCAACGTCCTGACTTTC. Its translation is CASSLGGRGLSGANVLTF. The V call is TRBV9, the J call TRBJ2-6; D may be TRBD2 (6 bases). With 4 bases removed from V and 0 bases from J, the gap between germline ends came to 17 bases. CDR3 length: 18 residues. CDR1 SGDLS and CDR2 YYNGEE come from the germline V gene.